This TCR beta chain was captured in a study of T cell repertoires in cytomegalovirus infection. TCRdb ran MiXCR on the reads and lists one entry per CDR3 protein. The sample records about 740,000 distinct CDR3 sequences, 35% being singletons. This CDR3 region has 13 residues. The germline CDR1 and CDR2 sequences are SNHLY and FYNNEI. V was trimmed by 8 bases and J by 0 bases, leaving 11 bases between them. In the case of this clonotype: Antigen unknown.

General study points: Clonotypes of TCR beta that were HLA-C-restricted and CMV-specific dominated the ex vivo response.

Input material: PBMCs. This TCR was sampled from a human donor in good health (CMV status not recorded). Some clones in this sample may be carry-over from other donors' samples. The chain recombines TRBV2 with TRBJ2-7, with D possibly matching TRBD1 (5 bases). This CDR3 is CASQGVTSYEQYF. The CDR3 DNA follows: TGTGCCAGCCAGGGCGTCACCTCCTACGAGCAGTACTTC.